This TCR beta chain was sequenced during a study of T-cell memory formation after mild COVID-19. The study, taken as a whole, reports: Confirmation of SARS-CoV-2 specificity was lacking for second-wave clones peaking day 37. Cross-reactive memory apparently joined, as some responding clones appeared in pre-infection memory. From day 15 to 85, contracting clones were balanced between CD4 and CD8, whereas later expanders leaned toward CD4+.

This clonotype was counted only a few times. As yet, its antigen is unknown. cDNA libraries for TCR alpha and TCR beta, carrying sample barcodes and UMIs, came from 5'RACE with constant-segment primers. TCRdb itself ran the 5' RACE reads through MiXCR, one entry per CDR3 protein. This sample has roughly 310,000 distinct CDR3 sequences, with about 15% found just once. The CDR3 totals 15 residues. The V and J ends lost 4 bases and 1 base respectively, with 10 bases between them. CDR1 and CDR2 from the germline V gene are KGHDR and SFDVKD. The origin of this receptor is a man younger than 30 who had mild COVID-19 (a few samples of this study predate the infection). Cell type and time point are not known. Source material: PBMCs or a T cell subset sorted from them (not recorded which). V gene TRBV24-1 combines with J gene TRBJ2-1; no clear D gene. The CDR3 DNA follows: TGTGCCACCAGTGACGCACTTGGGTCCTACAATGAGCAGTTCTTC. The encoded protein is CATSDALGSYNEQFF.